This T cell receptor (beta chain) was recorded in a study of graft-versus-host responses after intestinal transplantation (TCRdb year 2021). For context, the study as a whole: Recipients received multivisceral, liver-intestinal, or isolated intestinal transplants. Every recipient was given anti-thymocyte globulin induction, then maintenance tacrolimus and steroids for 2 to 3 years. Bulk TCR-beta CDR3 sequencing was used to track graft-versus-host and host-versus-graft alloreactive T cell clones in the graft, circulation and bone marrow after intestinal transplantation. Alloreactive clones were identified by sequencing pre-transplant mixed lymphocyte reaction products and comparing these products with unstimulated pre-transplant donor and recipient T cells. The cohort enrolled 24 intestinal transplant recipients, one of whom was a retransplant, and a few patients without pretransplant specimens were excluded. A peak of at least 4% donor T cells among recipient peripheral blood mononuclear cells was the definition used for donor T cell macrochimerism. Samples from three later patients were sequenced in-house on an Illumina MiSeq with MiXCR processing rather than by the commercial service. Study-wide findings and limitations: High GvH to HvG T cell clonal ratios were observed in the allografts of patients with donor T cell macrochimerism. Conclusions were limited by the relatively low number and heterogeneity of intestinal transplant patients. GvH clones turned up in recipient bone marrow, with some appearing earlier in ileal mucosa or blood, a pattern consistent with an intestinal mucosal origin. Early after transplant, declines in HvG clones were associated with peak levels of circulating GvH clones.

Concerning this clone: Its specific antigen is unknown. No base quality values were provided; no much bigger clone lies one nucleotide off.

The label giving this sample's time point can be read as: cells obtained before transplantation from donor or recipient. CD3+CD4+ and CD3+CD8+ populations were FACS-sorted from unstimulated pre-transplant donor and recipient cells taken from spleen or lymph nodes. As encoded in the germline V gene (reference sequence), CDR1 is MNHEY while CDR2 is SMNVEV. Trimming takes 6 bases off V and 0 bases off J; junction bases not matched to a gene: 7. The CDR3 runs 15 amino acids, cysteine and phenylalanine included. Kept here is only the CDR3 DNA, which spans 45 bases and is read in frame from base 1. Receptor amplification or capture employed the immunoSEQ multiplex PCR assay. For most patients, genomic DNA was isolated with the Qiagen DNeasy Blood and Tissue Kit and shipped frozen to Adaptive Biotechnologies for TCR sequencing. For most patients, high-throughput TCR-beta CDR3 sequencing of genomic DNA was performed by Adaptive Biotechnologies. As for the original processing: Adaptive's ImmunoSEQ software was the source of the TCR sequencing data for 15 to 20 patients, while a few other patients were processed with MiXCR and VDJtools. To correct CD4 versus CD8 sorting errors, any sequence found in both subsets at a frequency ratio below 5:1 was removed. CDR3 nucleotide sequences shared between donor and recipient were removed because their origin could not be assigned. Alloreactive clones required at least 2-fold expansion over unstimulated cells and minimum CFSE-low frequency of 0.002% (template counts) or 0.001% (read counts). Clones detected in sequenced pre-transplant spleen, lymph node, or MLR CFSE-low populations of the donor or recipient were defined as mappable. Cumulative frequency of alloreactive clones was calculated as a percentage of all sequences weighted by copy number. As stored in TCRdb, this immuneACCESS dataset retains in-frame rearrangements with V and J assigned. A fraction of the clones does not appear; measured against another copy, unresolved V genes explain less than half of the discrepancy, and the remainder lacks a known reason. V and J calls and clone size are copied from that table; D and trimming were computed from the DNA. Across this sample there are over 85,000 clones, with roughly 95% seen only once. 0.5% to 0.6% of the sample belongs to the ten largest clones.

The TCR comes from a human donor who received an intestinal transplant. The sequence joins TRBV27 to TRBJ2-5; a stretch of 7 junction bases matches TRBD1. Material: unstimulated CD8+ T cells sorted from spleen or lymph node cells, obtained before intestinal transplant. At the DNA level, the sequence is TGTGCCAGCAGAGGTTACGACAGGGACCAAGAGACCCAGTACTTC. This codes for CASRGYDRDQETQYF.